Shown below are 21 T cell receptor beta chains from a single sample sequenced in a study of T cell changes during pregnancy in multiple sclerosis. The protocol was immunoSEQ multiplex PCR, while the TCRdb copy is restricted to in-frame clones and leaves out a portion. The sample contains 60,000 or so clones, about 90% of which appear only once. The specimen was peripheral blood, collected in the second trimester of pregnancy. Receptor source: a female donor in good health, enrolled as a control in a pregnancy study.

This chain uses TRBV12-2 with TRBJ1-1; TRBD1, as called in the table, went unchecked against the DNA. TRBV12-2 is listed as a pseudogene. This CDR3 comprises 15 residues. CDR3 nucleotides: TGTGCAAGTCGCCCTCGACAGGGGGCGCTCGGTGAAGCTTTCTTT. Translation: CASRPRQGALGEAFF.

The rearrangement links TRBV15 to TRBJ2-3; the D gene is possibly TRBD2 (6 bases). With 4 bases removed from V and 4 bases from J, the gap between germline ends came to 15 bases. The CDR3 consists of 15 residues. CDR1 and CDR2 from the germline V gene are LNHNV and YYDKDF (reference sequence). In DNA, the CDR3 is TGTGCCACCAGCACCCGACTAGAAGGGCCAGATACGCAGTATTTT. Translated, it gives CATSTRLEGPDTQYF.

The CDR3 sequence: CASSLPRREVEAFF. CDR3 bases: TGTGCCAGCAGCTTGCCCCGGCGCGAGGTTGAAGCTTTCTTT. The rearrangement joins TRBV5-4 to TRBJ1-1; no reliable D call. V lost 1 base and J 7 bases, leaving 14 bases between the germline ends. Germline V gives CDR1 SGHNT, CDR2 YYREEE (reference sequence). The CDR3 covers 14 residues.

V and J are TRBV30 and TRBJ2-5; TRBD2 might be the D (6 bases). The CDR3 has 15 residues. Germline V gene lookup returns CDR1 GTSNPN and CDR2 SVGIG (reference sequence). V lost 5 bases and J 4 bases, leaving 20 bases between the germline ends. The CDR3 reads CAWGTGTPRRETQYF. For the CDR3, the DNA is TGTGCCTGGGGGACTGGGACCCCCCGCCGAGAGACCCAGTACTTC.

This clone was seen a handful of times. The DNA of the CDR3 is TGTGCCAGCAGAGTGGGCCTCTCTGGAAACACCATATATTTT. Protein product: CASRVGLSGNTIYF. The chain carries TRBV28 and TRBJ1-3; unclear D gene. V lost 6 bases and J lost 0, with 9 bases in between. CDR1 MDHEN and CDR2 SYDVKM come from the germline V gene. The CDR3 is 14 amino acids. The whole variable domain, filled in from reference TRBV28 and TRBJ1-3, reads DVKVTQSSRYLVKRTGEKVFLECVQDMDHENMFWYRQDPGLGLRLIYFSYDVKMKEKGDIPEGYSVSREKKERFSLILESASTNQTSMYLCASRVGLSGNTIYFGEGSWLTVV.

This chain links TRBV15 with TRBJ2-1; 12 bases are shared with TRBD2. Germline values: CDR1 LNHNV, CDR2 YYDKDF (reference sequence). The CDR3 spans 18 residues. Unmatched junction bases numbered 10, after V lost 2 bases and J lost 5 bases. The CDR3 loop is CATSRFGTSGRKDNEQFF. CDR3 coding DNA: TGTGCCACCAGCAGATTCGGGACTAGCGGGCGGAAAGACAATGAGCAGTTCTTC.

The rearrangement joins TRBV6-5 to TRBJ1-4, with TRBD1 matching over 9 bases. The trim removed 6 bases at V and 9 bases at J, leaving 8 bases unmatched. The CDR3 covers 14 residues. Germline values: CDR1 MNHEY, CDR2 SVGAGI. The CDR3 sequence: CASRPTGGGQKLFF. As DNA, the CDR3 is TGTGCCAGCAGACCGACAGGGGGGGGACAAAAACTGTTTTTT.

The chain employs TRBV5-4 and TRBJ2-7; 7 positions agree with TRBD2. The V segment lost 1 base and the J segment 2 bases; nucleotides outside the gene matches: 12. Germline values: CDR1 SGHNT, CDR2 YYREEE (reference sequence). This CDR3 has 17 residues. The CDR3 reads CASSLLGSGGGAYEQYF. For the CDR3, the DNA is TGTGCCAGCAGCTTGCTTGGGAGTGGGGGGGGAGCCTACGAGCAGTACTTC.

The chain recombines TRBV7-9 with TRBJ1-2; 7 nucleotides match TRBD1. Trimming cost V 5 bases and J 2 bases; bases outside gene matches: 2. This CDR3 contains 13 residues. Per the germline V gene, CDR1 is SEHNR and CDR2 is FQNEAQ (reference sequence). CDR3 in DNA: TGTGCCAGCAGCCCGGGACAGAACTATGGCTACACCTTC. It yields the protein CASSPGQNYGYTF.

V gene TRBV28 combines with J gene TRBJ1-2; a possible D gene is TRBD1 (5 bases). With 4 bases removed from V and 8 bases from J, the gap between germline ends came to 23 bases. From germline, CDR1 is MDHEN and CDR2 SYDVKM. CDR3 length: 16 amino acids. The CDR3 nucleotides are TGTGCCAGCAGTTCTCCCTACGACAGACTTGTAAGGGGCTACACCTTC. It specifies CASSSPYDRLVRGYTF.

The rearrangement links TRBV7-9 to TRBJ1-1; TRBD1 matches 10 bases. This CDR3 has 15 amino acids. Germline CDR1 SEHNR, CDR2 FQNEAQ (reference sequence). V dropped 6 bases and J dropped 1; count of bases not matched to a gene: 5. The CDR3 spells CASRGGQGRNTEAFF. DNA for the CDR3: TGTGCCAGCAGGGGGGGACAGGGGAGGAACACTGAAGCTTTCTTT.

The table lists this clone with a count of one. This sequence joins TRBV6-5 and TRBJ1-5; no clear D. CDR3 size: 14 residues. Deletions cut 4 bases from V and 6 bases from J, with 13 bases between. The germline gives CDR1 MNHEY, CDR2 SVGAGI. The CDR3 DNA is TGTGCCAGCAGTTCCTTAAGTACGGGTCAGCCCCAGCATTTT. Translating gives CASSSLSTGQPQHF.

The CDR3 reads CASRPSGVAANTGELFF. CDR3 coding DNA: TGTGCCAGCAGGCCCTCTGGTGTCGCGGCGAACACCGGGGAGCTGTTTTTT. J is TRBJ2-2 and V is TRBV7-9; no reliable D call. V dropped 6 bases and J dropped 0 bases, with 17 bases sitting between them. From germline, CDR1 is SEHNR and CDR2 FQNEAQ (reference sequence). The CDR3 runs 17 residues. Drawing the rest from reference TRBV7-9 and TRBJ2-2, the complete variable domain is DTGVSQNPRHKITKRGQNVTFRCDPISEHNRLYWYRQTLGQGPEFLTYFQNEAQLEKSRLLSDRFSAERPKGSFSTLEIQRTEQGDSAMYLCASRPSGVAANTGELFFGEGSRLTVL.

V gene TRBV7-9 combines with J gene TRBJ1-2; TRBD1 agrees at 7 bases. The CDR3 is 17 residues long. The V gene's germline CDR1 is SEHNR and CDR2 FQNEAQ (reference sequence). Losses at the gene ends were 4 bases for V and 3 bases for J; bases not matched to a gene: 14. CDR3 residues: CASSSSSGQGEYYGYTF. In DNA, the CDR3 is TGTGCCAGCAGCTCCTCATCCGGGCAGGGGGAATACTATGGCTACACCTTC.

This CDR3 is CASSVLEGGGQETQYF. The CDR3 DNA sequence: TGTGCCAGCAGCGTCCTAGAGGGAGGGGGCCAAGAGACCCAGTACTTC. V usage is TRBV9 and J usage is TRBJ2-5, with D possibly being TRBD2 (7 bases). The CDR3 is 16 amino acids. V dropped 2 bases and J dropped 1 base, with 15 bases sitting between them. Germline CDR1 SGDLS, CDR2 YYNGEE.

The chain carries TRBV11-2 and TRBJ2-1; TRBD2 matches at 9 bases. With 2 bases clipped from V and 6 bases from J, the junction kept 8 bases outside the gene matches. The CDR3 has 16 amino acids. The germline gives CDR1 SGHAT, CDR2 FQNNGV. This CDR3 is CASSLPRASGVNEQFF. The CDR3 bases are TGTGCCAGCAGCTTACCAAGGGCTAGCGGGGTCAATGAGCAGTTCTTC.

The rearrangement joins TRBV28 to TRBJ2-7; 10 nucleotides line up with TRBD1. This CDR3 region has 14 residues. Looked up from germline, CDR1 is MDHEN and CDR2 is SYDVKM. V dropped 6 bases and J dropped 5; count of bases not matched to a gene: 7. This CDR3 reads CASRGQGIAHEQYF. CDR3 nucleotides: TGTGCCAGCAGGGGACAGGGGATTGCCCACGAGCAGTACTTC.

The rearrangement links TRBV19 to TRBJ2-7; D is possibly TRBD2 (6 bases). V lost 2 bases to trimming and J lost 2 bases, with 10 bases between them. The CDR3 has 14 amino acids. CDR1 is LNHDA, CDR2 SQIVND, per germline (reference sequence). The CDR3 DNA is TGTGCCAGTAGTATATTACCGGGGGCCTACGAGCAGTACTTC. Residues: CASSILPGAYEQYF.

V is TRBV5-1 and J is TRBJ2-1; D gene uncertain. The CDR3 is 19 residues long. The ends were cut back, 1 base at V and 0 bases at J, with 20 bases in the middle. Germline V lookup: CDR1 SGHRS, CDR2 YFSETQ. CDR3 amino acids: CASSLTVPLETGSYNEQFF. The DNA of the CDR3 is TGCGCCAGCAGCTTGACCGTCCCGCTAGAGACGGGCTCCTACAATGAGCAGTTCTTC.

The V and J genes are TRBV29-1 and TRBJ2-4; D not resolved. The CDR3 contains 14 residues. V gave up 4 bases and J gave up 0 bases, with 10 bases separating them. Germline V lookup: CDR1 SQVTM, CDR2 ANQGSEA. CDR3 nucleotide sequence: TGCAGCGTTGCAGACGGTACAGCCAAAAACATTCAGTACTTC. Its protein product is CSVADGTAKNIQYF.

The rearrangement uses TRBV15 and TRBJ2-3; 8 bases agree with TRBD1. The CDR3 spans 16 residues. CDR1 is LNHNV, CDR2 YYDKDF, per germline (reference sequence). Unmatched junction bases numbered 8, after V lost 3 bases and J lost 3 bases. CDR3 coding DNA: TGTGCCACCAGCAGCCCTGACAGGGGTAGGACAGATACGCAGTATTTT. As protein: CATSSPDRGRTDTQYF.